The 31 T cell receptor beta chains presented below share a single source sample, sequenced in a study of identical twins listed by TCRdb under 2016. Libraries were constructed by 5' RACE. Sequencing was performed on an Illumina HiSeq 2000. The raw public reads went through TCRdb reprocessing: fastp at Q25, MiXCR clone calling, in-frame beta chains kept. Rows merge per CDR3 protein into single entries with the most common DNA and genes. Across this sample there are approximately 500,000 distinct CDR3 sequences, with roughly 24% seen only once. Just under 3% of the sample lies in the top ten. The same specimen was also included in a second study, on T cells expressing NK-cell markers.

Material: CD4+ T cells sorted from blood. Receptor source: a young woman in good health.

The chain recombines TRBV10-3 with TRBJ2-5; a possible D gene is TRBD2 (6 bases). V lost 3 bases and J 2 bases, leaving 10 bases between the germline ends. Germline V gene data show CDR1 as ENHRY and CDR2 as SYGVKD. The CDR3 has 14 amino acids. CDR3 loop: CAISDRGEQETQYF. The CDR3 coding sequence is TGTGCCATCAGTGACCGCGGGGAGCAAGAGACCCAGTACTTC.

This clonotype was detected only a few times. The V and J genes are TRBV5-4 and TRBJ2-1, with D perhaps matching TRBD1 or TRBD2 (5 bases each). V gave up 4 bases and J gave up 10 bases, with 12 bases separating them. Germline V lookup: CDR1 SGHNT, CDR2 YYREEE (reference sequence). The CDR3 is made up of 12 amino acids. DNA for the CDR3: TGTGCCAGCAGCGCCCGGGACGGCGAGCAGTTCTTC. Its protein product is CASSARDGEQFF. The full variable domain, its missing parts supplied by reference TRBV5-4 and TRBJ2-1, is ETGVTQSPTHLIKTRGQQVTLRCSSQSGHNTVSWYQQALGQGPQFIFQYYREEENGRGNFPPRFSGLQFPNYSSELNVNALELDDSALYLCASSARDGEQFFGPGTRLTVL.

The J gene is TRBJ1-1, the V gene TRBV5-6; D uncertain. V was trimmed by 1 base and J by 1 base, leaving 14 bases between them. This CDR3 has 16 residues. The germline gives CDR1 SGHDT, CDR2 YYEEEE. CDR3 sequence: CASSLRVGGPNTEAFF. As DNA, the CDR3 is TGTGCCAGCAGCTTGCGGGTTGGAGGCCCGAACACTGAAGCTTTCTTT.

This clonotype was seen a few times. This chain uses TRBV9 with TRBJ2-1; 10 positions match TRBD2. This CDR3 region has 15 residues. Trimming took 1 base from V and 9 from J; bases not matched to a gene: 7. Germline loops: CDR1 SGDLS, CDR2 YYNGEE. CDR3 bases: TGTGCCAGCAGCGTATCCAGCGGGGGGGCCTTTGAGCAGTTCTTC. It is translated as CASSVSSGGAFEQFF.

This clonotype was counted at least ten times. The V call is TRBV7-2, the J call TRBJ2-7; perhaps TRBD1 as D (7 bases). CDR1 is SGHTA, CDR2 FQGNSA, per germline. There are 15 residues in the CDR3. V lost 2 bases to trimming and J lost 2 bases, with 13 bases between them. The CDR3 loop is CASSLMAGGTYEQYF. DNA of the CDR3: TGTGCCAGCAGCTTAATGGCAGGGGGGACCTACGAGCAGTACTTC.

A few counts support this clonotype. The chain uses TRBV29-1 and TRBJ2-5; D may be TRBD1 or TRBD2 (5 bases each). The CDR3 covers 10 residues. Trimming removed 7 bases at V and 4 bases at J, with 7 bases between. Per germline, CDR1 SQVTM and CDR2 ANQGSEA. As DNA, the CDR3 is TGCAGCGGTGGGACAGAGACCCAGTACTTC. Encoded protein: CSGGTETQYF.

The V call is TRBV4-1, the J call TRBJ2-1, with D possibly being TRBD1 or TRBD2 (5 bases each). This CDR3 contains 16 residues. V lost 0 bases to trimming and J lost 2 bases, with 11 bases between them. CDR1 is MGHRA, CDR2 YSYEKL, per germline. CDR3 bases: TGCGCCAGCAGCCAAGATAACAGGACTCCCTACAATGAGCAGTTCTTC. It specifies CASSQDNRTPYNEQFF.

This clonotype was counted between two and nine times. The V and J genes are TRBV10-2 and TRBJ2-3, with D possibly being TRBD1 (6 bases). Germline CDR1 reads WSHSY; CDR2 reads SAAADI. The V and J ends lost 6 bases and 1 base respectively, with 14 bases between them. This CDR3 spans 15 amino acids. The CDR3: CASSGLGAGTDTQYF. The CDR3 DNA is TGCGCCAGCAGCGGACTGGGGGCAGGCACAGATACGCAGTATTTT.

In its sample, this clonotype was seen a few times. The CDR3 here is CASRDTPTDTQYF. DNA for the CDR3: TGTGCCAGCAGAGATACCCCCACAGATACGCAGTATTTT. The chain has TRBV2 and TRBJ2-3; D is unresolved. The CDR3 spans 13 residues. V gave up 6 bases and J gave up 2 bases, with 9 bases separating them. The germline CDR1 and CDR2 sequences are SNHLY and FYNNEI.

The table lists this clonotype with a few counts. The rearrangement links TRBV7-9 to TRBJ1-4; 7 bases are a match to TRBD1. Germline V gene data show CDR1 as SEHNR and CDR2 as FQNEAQ (reference sequence). This CDR3 spans 15 amino acids. V trimming: 5 bases; J trimming: 11 bases; junction bases outside the gene matches: 14. The CDR3 is CASSPPKTGNVKLFF. The CDR3 nucleotides are TGTGCCAGCAGCCCCCCCAAGACAGGGAATGTGAAACTGTTTTTT.

The chain recombines TRBV6-5 with TRBJ2-1, with a weak D call TRBD2 (5 bases). Trimming cost V 4 bases and J 7 bases, with 20 bases left between them. Germline loops: CDR1 MNHEY, CDR2 SVGAGI. The CDR3 is 16 residues long. The CDR3 sequence is CASSLRLRIRGNEQFF. The DNA of the CDR3 is TGTGCCAGCAGTTTGAGATTGCGGATCAGAGGGAATGAGCAGTTCTTC.

This clonotype occurred a few times. The chain links TRBV2 to TRBJ2-7; TRBD2 agrees at 9 bases. Germline trimming cut 3 bases from V and 12 bases from J; bases unmatched to any gene: 9. The CDR3 spans 13 residues. Germline V gene sequence: CDR1 SNHLY, CDR2 FYNNEI. For the CDR3, the DNA is TGTGCCAGCAGTGATCTCGGGACTAGCTATCCGTACTTC. Protein: CASSDLGTSYPYF. Filled out from reference TRBV2 and TRBJ2-7, the complete variable domain reads EPEVTQTPSHQVTQMGQEVILRCVPISNHLYFYWYRQILGQKVEFLVSFYNNEISEKSEIFDDQFSVERPDGSNFTLKIRSTKLEDSAMYFCASSDLGTSYPYFGPGTRLTVT.

This clonotype was seen ten or more times. The chain combines TRBV12-3 or TRBV12-4 with TRBJ2-1; 9 positions match TRBD2. Trimming took 5 bases from V and 7 from J; bases not matched to a gene: 9. The CDR3 has 15 amino acids. DNA for the CDR3: TGTGCCAGCAGTCTACCTAGCGGGATGGTGAATGAGCAGTTCTTC. Amino acids: CASSLPSGMVNEQFF.

Only a few counts were recorded for this clonotype. The gene calls are TRBV5-1 and TRBJ1-1; a weak D match, TRBD1 (5 bases). The ends were cut back, 6 bases at V and 1 base at J, with 13 bases in the middle. The germline V gene has CDR1 SGHRS and CDR2 YFSETQ. The CDR3 spans 14 residues. Written as DNA, the CDR3 is TGCGCCAGCACGTTGACAGCAACGAACACTGAAGCTTTCTTT. Protein: CASTLTATNTEAFF.

This chain connects TRBV5-1 to TRBJ2-1, with 7 bases identical to TRBD2. Germline CDR1 SGHRS, CDR2 YFSETQ. V dropped 7 bases and J dropped 0; count of bases not matched to a gene: 7. The CDR3 extends over 15 amino acids. The chain's CDR3 is CASRLAASSYNEQFF. CDR3 DNA: TGCGCCAGCCGGCTAGCGGCAAGCTCCTACAATGAGCAGTTCTTC.

CDR3 coding DNA: TGCGCCAGCAGGTTGACAGGGGCGTCCTACGAGCAGTACTTC. It is translated as CASRLTGASYEQYF. The chain carries TRBV10-2 and TRBJ2-7; 8 positions agree with TRBD1. The V and J ends lost 6 bases and 1 base, in that order; junction bases with no gene match: 5. Germline V gene sequence: CDR1 WSHSY, CDR2 SAAADI. The CDR3 consists of 14 residues.

The chain uses TRBV2 and TRBJ1-3; D not resolved. CDR1 SNHLY and CDR2 FYNNEI come from the germline V gene. The CDR3 has 13 residues. V was shortened by 7 bases and J by 2 bases, with 9 bases between the two germline ends. Here the CDR3 reads CASMGYTGNTIYF. DNA of the CDR3: TGTGCCAGCATGGGTTACACTGGAAACACCATATATTTT.

This chain uses TRBV6-5 with TRBJ2-7; D is ambiguous. The germline gives CDR1 MNHEY, CDR2 SVGAGI. V shed 0 bases and J shed 6 bases, with 12 bases lying between them. The CDR3 has 14 residues. CDR3 sequence: CASSYSPARSEQYF. The CDR3 DNA reads as TGTGCCAGCAGTTACTCGCCGGCACGGAGCGAGCAGTACTTC.

In its sample, this clonotype was seen a few times. The gene calls are TRBV29-1 and TRBJ2-1; tentatively, D is TRBD1 (6 bases). The CDR3 spans 17 residues. The germline gives CDR1 SQVTM, CDR2 ANQGSEA. V lost 6 bases, J lost 3 bases, and 24 bases lay in between. The CDR3 coding sequence is TGCAGCGTGGTGGGACAAGCTCACGGGAAGATCTACAATGAGCAGTTCTTC. This codes for CSVVGQAHGKIYNEQFF.

This clonotype occurred a few times. The chain uses TRBV5-1 and TRBJ2-2; 8 bases line up with TRBD2. V shed 3 bases, J shed 6 bases, and the junction held 13 bases outside the gene matches. Germline values: CDR1 SGHRS, CDR2 YFSETQ. The CDR3 contains 17 residues. The CDR3 reads CASSSWGTRTGSGELFF. CDR3 DNA sequence: TGCGCCAGCAGCTCGTGGGGGACTAGAACTGGGTCCGGGGAGCTGTTTTTT.

The V gene is TRBV5-1, the J gene TRBJ2-3; D is perhaps TRBD2 (5 bases). Germline-derived CDR1 and CDR2 are SGHRS and YFSETQ. The V end lost 0 bases, the J end lost 6 bases, and 14 bases lay between the germline ends. The CDR3 sequence is 15 residues long. Written as DNA, the CDR3 is TGCGCCAGCAGCTTGGACGGGAACGACTGGGATACGCAGTATTTT. This gives the protein CASSLDGNDWDTQYF.

The chain links TRBV7-2 to TRBJ1-2, with D possibly matching TRBD1 (6 bases). The germline V gene encodes CDR1 SGHTA and CDR2 FQGNSA. CDR3 length: 14 amino acids. Trimming took 1 base from V and 8 from J, leaving 14 bases between them. CDR3 nucleotides: TGTGCCAGCAGCTTAGGATTCAGGGGCGAAGGCTACACCTTC. This gives the protein CASSLGFRGEGYTF.

The J gene is TRBJ2-7, the V gene TRBV20-1; a possible D gene is TRBD2 (5 bases). The CDR3 is 14 residues long. The germline V gene has CDR1 DFQATT and CDR2 SNEGSKA (reference sequence). The V end was cut by 5 bases, the J end by 0 bases, with 14 bases between. The CDR3 loop reads CSAVGLWSSYEQYF. In nucleotides, the CDR3 is TGCAGTGCTGTAGGACTCTGGAGCTCCTACGAGCAGTACTTC.

V usage is TRBV9 and J usage is TRBJ1-1; the D is unclear. This CDR3 is 14 amino acids long. The V end lost 0 bases, the J end lost 4 bases, and 10 bases lay between the germline ends. Germline V gene sequence: CDR1 SGDLS, CDR2 YYNGEE. The CDR3 nucleotides read TGTGCCAGCAGCGTAGCGAGCCAAGGCACTGAAGCTTTCTTT. It translates to CASSVASQGTEAFF. The full variable domain, completed using reference TRBV9 and TRBJ1-1, is DSGVTQTPKHLITATGQRVTLRCSPRSGDLSVYWYQQSLDQGLQFLIQYYNGEERAKGNILERFSAQQFPDLHSELNLSSLELGDSALYFCASSVASQGTEAFFGQGTRLTVV.

The chain links TRBV18 to TRBJ1-1; weak D call: TRBD1 (6 bases). V was trimmed by 5 bases and J by 3 bases, leaving 16 bases between them. The CDR3 sequence is 15 residues long. The germline V gene has CDR1 KGHSH and CDR2 LQKENI. CDR3 coding DNA: TGTGCCAGCTCAGACAGACAGGCATTTGACACTGAAGCTTTCTTT. It codes for CASSDRQAFDTEAFF.

The chain carries TRBV19 and TRBJ1-1; possibly TRBD1 for D (5 bases). CDR3 size: 15 residues. V lost 3 bases and J lost 5, with 16 bases in between. Germline lookup yields CDR1 LNHDA and CDR2 SQIVND (reference sequence). CDR3 sequence (DNA): TGTGCCAGTAGTATCCGACAGCCGCTTGGAACTGAAGCTTTCTTT. Its translation is CASSIRQPLGTEAFF.

The chain carries TRBV20-1 and TRBJ2-3, with 8 nucleotides matching TRBD1. Germline V lookup: CDR1 DFQATT, CDR2 SNEGSKA (reference sequence). The CDR3 has 14 amino acids. After removal of 8 bases from V and 3 bases from J, the junction contained 10 bases not matched to a gene. The CDR3, as DNA: TGCAGTTCGTCCGGGACAGGATCGACAGATACGCAGTATTTT. Its translation is CSSSGTGSTDTQYF.

The chain has TRBV12-5 and TRBJ1-2; 10 nucleotides agree with TRBD1. The CDR3 has 13 amino acids. Germline loops: CDR1 LGHNT, CDR2 FRNRAP. Trimming cost V 5 bases and J 8 bases; bases outside gene matches: 5. The CDR3 DNA follows: TGTGCTAGTGGTGGGACAGGGGTAGGAGGCTACACCTTC. Protein sequence: CASGGTGVGGYTF.

The table lists this clonotype with a few counts. CDR3 sequence: CSVEEGTGVSKKLFF. CDR3 nucleotide sequence: TGCAGCGTTGAAGAGGGGACGGGGGTGAGCAAAAAACTGTTTTTT. This chain connects TRBV29-1 to TRBJ1-4; D possibly corresponds to TRBD1 (5 bases). The CDR3 extends over 15 amino acids. V was shortened by 0 bases and J by 9 bases, with 17 bases between the two germline ends. The germline V gene encodes CDR1 SQVTM and CDR2 ANQGSEA.

The chain recombines TRBV2 with TRBJ1-4; 9 nucleotides match TRBD1. After removal of 7 bases from V and 8 bases from J, the junction contained 5 bases not matched to a gene. Germline CDR1 SNHLY, CDR2 FYNNEI. This CDR3 region has 13 residues. For the CDR3, the DNA is TGTGCCAGCAAGGGACAGGGCACCGAAAAACTGTTTTTT. Protein sequence: CASKGQGTEKLFF.

The chain carries TRBV7-9 and TRBJ2-5; D unclear. The CDR3 has 14 amino acids. Germline loops: CDR1 SEHNR, CDR2 FQNEAQ (reference sequence). With 1 base removed from V and 4 bases from J, the gap between germline ends came to 10 bases. For the CDR3, the DNA is TGTGCCAGCAGCTTAGGTGGTGTGGCAGAGACCCAGTACTTC. It codes for CASSLGGVAETQYF.